Described below is a single T cell receptor beta chain sequence and its context. The CDR3 contains 13 residues. Germline CDR1 reads MNHEY; CDR2 reads SVGAGI. V lost 7 bases to trimming and J lost 5 bases, with 12 bases between them. The sample belongs to a study of cytotoxic CD8 clonotypes in ibrutinib-treated CLL. Study information: The group held more than 10 relapsed/refractory and roughly 15 treatment-naive patients, with around 18 IGHV unmutated. An average of around 250,000 productive templates and around 100,000 productive rearrangements was obtained per sample.

The data were produced by immunoSEQ multiplex PCR, yet TCRdb's version contains in-frame clones alone and is incomplete. The sample includes roughly 150,000 clones, approximately 80% of them seen just once. Material: PBMCs, obtained after 24 months of ibrutinib treatment. This sequence originates from a human donor with chronic lymphocytic leukemia. The J gene is TRBJ2-1, the V gene TRBV6-5; D unclear. CDR3: CASTRNPDNEQFF. Written as DNA, the CDR3 is TGTGCCAGCACGCGGAACCCGGACAATGAGCAGTTCTTC.